A selection of T cell receptor beta chains follows, all from one sample in a study of CD8 T cells in Susac syndrome. Each CDR3 protein is one row after TCRdb ran MiXCR on the immunoSEQ multiplex PCR reads. The repertoire has 150,000 to 200,000 distinct CDR3 sequences, 90% to 95% of them found once; the top ten carry 0.14%. The sample consisted of CD4+ T cells from PBMCs. These receptors all come from a human donor in good health. The CDR3 runs from the conserved cysteine through the conserved F or W. A D gene is named only where the DNA matches it firmly. The size entry is marked missing in some rows and otherwise reads once, few, many or a size class.

d_call j_call clone_size v_call cdr3_aa cdr3_nt
. TRBJ1-2 . TRBV12-3/TRBV12-4 CASSLRQEYYGYTF TGTGCCAGCAGTTTACGACAGGAGTACTATGGCTACACCTTC
. TRBJ2-5 . TRBV9 CATVQETQYF TGTGCCACCGTTCAAGAGACCCAGTACTTC
TRBD2 TRBJ2-7 . TRBV20-1 CSVGRSGAAREQYF TGCAGTGTCGGCCGGAGCGGGGCGGCTCGGGAGCAGTACTTC
. TRBJ1-1 . TRBV7-9 CASSLSTVRNTEAFF TGTGCCAGCAGCTTATCGACCGTGAGGAACACTGAAGCTTTCTTT
. TRBJ2-3 . TRBV29-1 CSVDPAGTDTQYF TGCAGCGTTGATCCGGCGGGAACAGATACGCAGTATTTT
. TRBJ1-2 . TRBV28 CASILGGMSHGYTF TGTGCCAGCATCTTGGGGGGGATGAGTCATGGCTACACCTTC
TRBD1 TRBJ1-1 . TRBV6-2/TRBV6-3 CASSYSGDRGGDNTEAFF TGTGCCAGCAGTTACTCCGGCGACAGGGGCGGTGACAACACTGAAGCTTTCTTT
. TRBJ2-7 once TRBV9 CASSPRPNTYEQYF TGTGCCAGCAGCCCGCGACCGAATACCTACGAGCAGTACTTC
. TRBJ2-1 . TRBV14 CASSQELEGEQFF TGTGCCAGCAGCCAAGAACTGGAGGGGGAGCAGTTCTTC
TRBD2 TRBJ2-7 . TRBV11-2 CASSPLRASGAHEQYF TGTGCCAGCAGCCCGCTGCGGGCTAGCGGGGCCCACGAGCAGTACTTC
. TRBJ2-7 . TRBV10-3 CAISDPDFREQYF TGTGCCATCAGTGACCCGGACTTCCGCGAGCAGTACTTC
. TRBJ2-2 once TRBV29-1 CSAPDVGTGELFF TGCAGCGCCCCCGATGTGGGCACCGGGGAGCTGTTTTTT
. TRBJ2-6 . TRBV29-1 CSVLPFSGANVLTF TGCAGCGTTCTGCCGTTCTCTGGGGCCAACGTCCTGACTTTC
. TRBJ2-1 . TRBV29-1 CSVWGYNEQFF TGCAGCGTTTGGGGGTACAATGAGCAGTTCTTC
TRBD1 TRBJ1-5 . TRBV4-3 CASSRGTGGDQPQHF TGCGCCAGCAGCCGTGGGACAGGGGGCGATCAGCCCCAGCATTTT
TRBD1 TRBJ2-1 few TRBV5-1 CASSYGQGPYNEQFF TGCGCCAGCAGCTACGGACAGGGGCCCTACAATGAGCAGTTCTTC
. TRBJ1-6 . TRBV20-1 CSARGNDNSPLHF TGCAGTGCTAGAGGAAACGATAATTCACCCCTCCACTTT
. TRBJ1-2 . TRBV23-1 CASSFLHYGYTF TGCGCCAGCAGTTTCTTACACTATGGCTACACCTTC
. TRBJ1-2 . TRBV3-1 CASSRMRGKGYTF TGTGCCAGCAGCCGCATGAGGGGCAAGGGCTACACCTTC
TRBD2 TRBJ2-1 . TRBV9 CASSSPGGQFF TGTGCCAGCAGCTCCCCGGGGGGGCAGTTCTTC
. TRBJ2-2 . TRBV11-2 CASTVDLANTGELFF TGTGCCAGCACGGTCGACCTCGCGAACACCGGGGAGCTGTTTTTT
. TRBJ1-6 . TRBV20-1 CSARRQADSPLHF TGCAGTGCTAGAAGACAGGCCGATTCACCCCTCCACTTT
. TRBJ2-1 . TRBV20-1 CSARGDGSYNEQFF TGCAGTGCTAGAGGAGATGGGTCCTACAATGAGCAGTTCTTC
TRBD1 TRBJ1-5 few TRBV2 CASSATGDNQPQHF TGTGCCAGCAGTGCCACAGGGGACAATCAGCCCCAGCATTTT
TRBD1 TRBJ2-2 . TRBV3-1 CASSHPTGGTGELFF TGTGCCAGCAGCCACCCGACAGGGGGGACCGGGGAGCTGTTTTTT
. TRBJ1-6 . TRBV30 CAWSDGTTGYNSPLHF TGTGCCTGGAGTGACGGAACTACAGGTTATAATTCACCCCTCCACTTT
TRBD2 TRBJ2-3 . TRBV5-4 CASSLAGGRTDTQYF TGTGCCAGCAGCTTGGCGGGGGGACGCACAGATACGCAGTATTTT
TRBD1 TRBJ1-6 . TRBV5-1 CASSPGTGLTNSPLHF TGCGCCAGCAGCCCTGGGACAGGCCTTACGAATTCACCCCTCCACTTT
TRBD1 TRBJ1-1 once TRBV29-1 CSVEIRTGVAFF TGCAGCGTTGAAATTCGGACAGGGGTTGCTTTCTTT
TRBD1 TRBJ2-5 . TRBV2 CATDRERETQYF TGTGCCACTGACAGGGAAAGGGAGACCCAGTACTTC
. TRBJ2-7 . TRBV6-5 CASSSPGSYEQYF TGTGCCAGCAGTTCTCCCGGCAGCTACGAGCAGTACTTC
. TRBJ2-5 . TRBV29-1 CSLRGETQYF TGCAGTCTACGGGGAGAGACCCAGTACTTC
. TRBJ2-5 . TRBV4-2 CASSQDGSVVETQYF TGTGCCAGCAGCCAAGATGGGTCCGTGGTGGAGACCCAGTACTTC
. TRBJ1-2 once TRBV6-6 CASGRNGYGYTF TGTGCCAGCGGGAGGAATGGCTATGGCTACACCTTC
. TRBJ2-5 . TRBV20-1 CSAGDSGRLGTQYF TGCAGTGCTGGCGACTCTGGGAGGCTTGGGACCCAGTACTTC
. TRBJ2-7 . TRBV7-6 CASSLGQAGTGSEQYF TGTGCCAGCAGCTTAGGTCAAGCGGGGACAGGATCCGAGCAGTACTTC
. TRBJ1-2 . TRBV5-1 CASSRRGVANYGYTF TGCGCCAGCAGCAGACGGGGGGTAGCTAACTATGGCTACACCTTC
TRBD1 TRBJ2-7 . TRBV12-3/TRBV12-4 CASSFLHGTDEQYF TGTGCCAGCAGTTTCCTGCATGGGACAGACGAGCAGTACTTC
. TRBJ2-3 once TRBV4-2 CASSQAKGPDTQYF TGTGCCAGCAGCCAAGCAAAAGGCCCAGATACGCAGTATTTT
. TRBJ2-4 . TRBV29-1 CSYSGQGNIQYF TGCAGCTATTCGGGGCAGGGTAACATTCAGTACTTC
TRBD2 TRBJ2-7 . TRBV6-1 CASSVRGSYEQYF TGTGCCAGCAGTGTGCGGGGGAGCTACGAGCAGTACTTC
. TRBJ2-1 once TRBV15 CATSRARDSYNEQFF TGTGCCACCAGCAGAGCAAGGGACTCCTACAATGAGCAGTTCTTC
. TRBJ2-7 once TRBV20-1 CSAVAPGPEQYF TGCAGTGCTGTCGCACCGGGGCCGGAGCAGTACTTC